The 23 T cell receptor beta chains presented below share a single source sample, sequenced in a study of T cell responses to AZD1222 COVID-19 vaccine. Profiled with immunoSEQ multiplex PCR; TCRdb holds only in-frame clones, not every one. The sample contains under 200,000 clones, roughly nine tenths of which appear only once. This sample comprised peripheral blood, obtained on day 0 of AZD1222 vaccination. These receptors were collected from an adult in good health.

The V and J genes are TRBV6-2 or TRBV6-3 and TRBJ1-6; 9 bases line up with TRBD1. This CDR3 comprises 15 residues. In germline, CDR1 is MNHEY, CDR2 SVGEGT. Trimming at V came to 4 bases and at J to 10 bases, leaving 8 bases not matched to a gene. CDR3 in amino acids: CASSSEDRGASPLHF. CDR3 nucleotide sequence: TGTGCCAGCAGTTCAGAGGACAGGGGAGCATCACCCCTCCACTTT.

The CDR3 DNA reads as TGCAGCGTTGAGGAGAGGGACAGAGCCTCCTACGAGCAGTACTTC. Its protein is CSVEERDRASYEQYF. This rearrangement joins TRBV29-1 to TRBJ2-7; 7 positions agree with TRBD1. Germline V lookup: CDR1 SQVTM, CDR2 ANQGSEA. J gave up 0 bases and V 3 bases, and 8 bases lay outside the gene matches. CDR3 length equals 15 residues.

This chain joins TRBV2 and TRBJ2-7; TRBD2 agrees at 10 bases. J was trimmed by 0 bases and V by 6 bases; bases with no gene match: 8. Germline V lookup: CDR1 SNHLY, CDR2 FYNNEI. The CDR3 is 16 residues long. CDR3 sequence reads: CASSLESGGASYEQYF. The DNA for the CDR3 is TGTGCCAGCAGCCTGGAGAGCGGGGGGGCCTCCTACGAGCAGTACTTC.

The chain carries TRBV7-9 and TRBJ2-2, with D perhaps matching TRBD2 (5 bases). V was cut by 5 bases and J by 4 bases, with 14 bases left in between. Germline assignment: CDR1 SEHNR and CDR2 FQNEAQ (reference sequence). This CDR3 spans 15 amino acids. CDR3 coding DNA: TGTGCCAGCAGCCCACCCATCGGGGTCACCGGGGAGCTGTTTTTT. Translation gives CASSPPIGVTGELFF.

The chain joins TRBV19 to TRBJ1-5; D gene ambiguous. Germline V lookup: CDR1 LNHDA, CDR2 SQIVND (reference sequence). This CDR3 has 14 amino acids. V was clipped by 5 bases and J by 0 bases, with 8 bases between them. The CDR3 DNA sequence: TGTGCCAGTAGTTCCCAGGATAGCAATCAGCCCCAGCATTTT. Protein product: CASSSQDSNQPQHF.

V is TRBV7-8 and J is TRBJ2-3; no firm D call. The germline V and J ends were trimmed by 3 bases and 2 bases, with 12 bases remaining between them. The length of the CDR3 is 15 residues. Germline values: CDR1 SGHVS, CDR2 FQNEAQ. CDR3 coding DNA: TGTGCCAGCAGCTTTACTACCGAACCCACAGATACGCAGTATTTT. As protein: CASSFTTEPTDTQYF.

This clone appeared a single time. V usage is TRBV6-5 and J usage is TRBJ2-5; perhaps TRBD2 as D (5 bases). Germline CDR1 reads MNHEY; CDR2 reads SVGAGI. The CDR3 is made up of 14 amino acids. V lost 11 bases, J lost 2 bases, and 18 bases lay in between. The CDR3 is CASNPSGRQETQYF. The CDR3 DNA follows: TGTGCCTCGAACCCCAGCGGTAGGCAAGAGACCCAGTACTTC.

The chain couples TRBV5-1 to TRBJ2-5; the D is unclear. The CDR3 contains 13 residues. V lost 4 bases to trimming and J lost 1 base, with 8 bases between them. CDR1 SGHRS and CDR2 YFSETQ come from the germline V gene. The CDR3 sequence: CASSPGGQETQYF. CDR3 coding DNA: TGCGCCAGCAGCCCCGGTGGCCAAGAGACCCAGTACTTC.

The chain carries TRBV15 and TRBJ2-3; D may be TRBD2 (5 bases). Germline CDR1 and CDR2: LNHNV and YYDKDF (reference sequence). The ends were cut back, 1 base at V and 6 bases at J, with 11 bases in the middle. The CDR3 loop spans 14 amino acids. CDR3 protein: CATSRVVTGDTQYF. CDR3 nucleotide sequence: TGTGCCACCAGCAGAGTAGTGACGGGGGATACGCAGTATTTT.

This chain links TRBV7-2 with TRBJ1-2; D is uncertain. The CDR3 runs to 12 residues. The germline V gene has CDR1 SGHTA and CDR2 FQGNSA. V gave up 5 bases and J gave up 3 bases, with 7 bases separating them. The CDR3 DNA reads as TGTGCCAGCAGCAGCGGCTACTATGGCTACACCTTC. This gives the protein CASSSGYYGYTF.

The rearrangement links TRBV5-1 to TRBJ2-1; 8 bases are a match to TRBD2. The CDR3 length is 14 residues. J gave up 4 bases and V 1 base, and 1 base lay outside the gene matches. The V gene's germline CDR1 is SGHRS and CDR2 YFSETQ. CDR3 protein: CASSLTSGYNEQFF. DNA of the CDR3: TGCGCCAGCAGCTTGACTAGCGGTTACAATGAGCAGTTCTTC.

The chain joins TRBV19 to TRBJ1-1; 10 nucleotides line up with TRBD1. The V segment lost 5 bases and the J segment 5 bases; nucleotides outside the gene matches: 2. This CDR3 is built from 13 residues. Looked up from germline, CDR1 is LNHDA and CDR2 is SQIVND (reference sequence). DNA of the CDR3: TGTGCCAGTAGTTGGGACAGGGGTACTGAAGCTTTCTTT. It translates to CASSWDRGTEAFF.

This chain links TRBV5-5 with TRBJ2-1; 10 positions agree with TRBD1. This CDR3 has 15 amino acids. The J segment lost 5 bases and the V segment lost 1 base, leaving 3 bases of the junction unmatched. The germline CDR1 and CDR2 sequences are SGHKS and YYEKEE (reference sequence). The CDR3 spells CASSLRGQGNNEQFF. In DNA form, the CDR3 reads TGTGCCAGCAGCTTGCGGGGACAGGGGAACAATGAGCAGTTCTTC.

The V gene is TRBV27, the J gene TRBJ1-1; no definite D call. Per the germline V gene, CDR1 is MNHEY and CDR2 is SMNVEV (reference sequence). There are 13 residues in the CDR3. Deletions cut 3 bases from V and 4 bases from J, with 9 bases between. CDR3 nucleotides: TGTGCCAGCAGTTTCCAACAGCGCACTGAAGCTTTCTTT. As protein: CASSFQQRTEAFF.

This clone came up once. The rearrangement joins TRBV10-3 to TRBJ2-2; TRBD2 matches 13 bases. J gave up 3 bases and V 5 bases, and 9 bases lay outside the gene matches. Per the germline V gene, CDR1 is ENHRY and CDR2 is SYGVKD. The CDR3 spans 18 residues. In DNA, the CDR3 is TGTGCCATCAGTCCTCGGACTAGCGGGGGCGGGGACACCGGGGAGCTGTTTTTT. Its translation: CAISPRTSGGGDTGELFF.

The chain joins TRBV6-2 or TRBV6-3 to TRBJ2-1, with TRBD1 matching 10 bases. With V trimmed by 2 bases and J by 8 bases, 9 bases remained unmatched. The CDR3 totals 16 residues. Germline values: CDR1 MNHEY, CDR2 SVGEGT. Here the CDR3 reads CASSYNTGTGDHEQFF. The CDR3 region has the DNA TGTGCCAGCAGTTACAACACCGGGACAGGGGATCATGAGCAGTTCTTC.

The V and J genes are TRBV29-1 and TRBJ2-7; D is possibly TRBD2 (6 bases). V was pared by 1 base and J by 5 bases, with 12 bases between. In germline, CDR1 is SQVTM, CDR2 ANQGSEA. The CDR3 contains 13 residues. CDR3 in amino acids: CSVEVGGNHEQYF. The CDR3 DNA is TGCAGCGTTGAAGTTGGAGGGAACCACGAGCAGTACTTC.

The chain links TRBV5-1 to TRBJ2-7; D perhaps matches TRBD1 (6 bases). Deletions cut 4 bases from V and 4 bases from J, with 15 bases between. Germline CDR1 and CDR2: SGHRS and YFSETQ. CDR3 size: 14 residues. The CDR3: CASSPRGGVYEQYF. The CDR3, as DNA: TGCGCCAGCAGCCCCAGAGGGGGAGTGTACGAGCAGTACTTC.

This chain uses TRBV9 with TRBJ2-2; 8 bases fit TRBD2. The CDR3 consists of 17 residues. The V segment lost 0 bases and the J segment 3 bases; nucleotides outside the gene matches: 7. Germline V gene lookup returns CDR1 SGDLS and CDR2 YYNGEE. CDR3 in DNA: TGTGCCAGCAGCGTAGTCATAAGCGGGGGCGACACCGGGGAGCTGTTTTTT. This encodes CASSVVISGGDTGELFF.

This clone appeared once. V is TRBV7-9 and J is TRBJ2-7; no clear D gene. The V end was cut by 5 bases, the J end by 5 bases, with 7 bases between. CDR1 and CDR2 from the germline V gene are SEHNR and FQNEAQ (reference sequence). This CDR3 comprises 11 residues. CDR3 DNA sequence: TGTGCCAGCAGCAGGATCAACGAGCAGTACTTC. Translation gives CASSRINEQYF.

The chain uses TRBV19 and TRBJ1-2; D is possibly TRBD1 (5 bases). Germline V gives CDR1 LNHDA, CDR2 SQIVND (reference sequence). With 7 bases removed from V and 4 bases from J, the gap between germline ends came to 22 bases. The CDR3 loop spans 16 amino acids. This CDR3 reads CASTAGVGVNSYGYTF. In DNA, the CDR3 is TGTGCCAGTACTGCGGGGGTGGGGGTGAACTCCTATGGCTACACCTTC.

Here the CDR3 reads CASSQGSYNSPLHF. As DNA, the CDR3 is TGTGCCAGCAGCCAAGGATCCTATAATTCACCCCTCCACTTT. V gene TRBV14 combines with J gene TRBJ1-6; unclear D gene. The CDR3 is 14 residues long. From germline, CDR1 is SGHDN and CDR2 FVKESK. With 1 base removed from V and 1 base from J, the gap between germline ends came to 2 bases.

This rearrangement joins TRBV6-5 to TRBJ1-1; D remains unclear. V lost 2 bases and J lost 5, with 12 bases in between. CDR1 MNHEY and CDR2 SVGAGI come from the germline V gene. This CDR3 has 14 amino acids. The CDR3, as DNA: TGTGCCAGCAGTTACAGCCACACCGCAACTGAAGCTTTCTTT. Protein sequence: CASSYSHTATEAFF.